The 14 T cell receptor beta chains below all came from one sample that was sequenced in a study of blood T cells in healthy people across ages. A second PCR of roughly 7 to 11 cycles used a sample-barcoded 5' primer and a J-beta primer mix. One entry per CDR3 protein results from TCRdb running MiXCR on the 5' RACE reads. The sample lists 890,000 or so distinct CDR3 sequences; around 68% were seen once. Sequencing was done on a sample of blood. The receptors come from a man aged 25-45 years in good health.

The chain joins TRBV2 to TRBJ2-6, with TRBD1 as a possible D gene (6 bases). With 1 base removed from V and 0 bases from J, the gap between germline ends came to 10 bases. Germline V gene lookup returns CDR1 SNHLY and CDR2 FYNNEI. CDR3 length: 17 amino acids. CDR3 DNA sequence: TGTGCCAGCAGTGAAGTTTCAGGGGCCTCTGGGGCCAACGTCCTGACTTTC. Residues: CASSEVSGASGANVLTF.

V usage is TRBV6-2 or TRBV6-3 and J usage is TRBJ2-7; 10 bases match TRBD1. V trimming: 4 bases; J trimming: 2 bases; junction bases outside the gene matches: 17. This CDR3 has 19 residues. Looked up from germline, CDR1 is MNHEY and CDR2 is SVGEGT. The DNA of the CDR3 is TGTGCCAGCAGTTCCAGGGGACAGGGGTACAGCATTCCTACCTACGAGCAGTACTTC. It translates to CASSSRGQGYSIPTYEQYF.

This clonotype was observed a few times. CDR3 nucleotide sequence: TGTGCCAGCAGTCCCCCGGCGGGGCTATCCTACGAGCAGTACTTC. It translates to CASSPPAGLSYEQYF. The chain couples TRBV28 to TRBJ2-7; TRBD2 might be the D (6 bases). Germline lookup yields CDR1 MDHEN and CDR2 SYDVKM. The CDR3 is made up of 15 amino acids. Between the trimmed V and J ends, which lost 5 bases and 1 base, there was a span of 15 bases.

The chain recombines TRBV7-9 with TRBJ2-7, with D unresolved. Trimming took 9 bases from V and 4 from J, leaving 19 bases between them. The CDR3 extends over 14 amino acids. Germline V CDR1 and CDR2: SEHNR, FQNEAQ (reference sequence). Here the CDR3 DNA reads TGTGCCAGAGACCCAACCCCCATCACTTACGAGCAGTACTTC. Translated: CARDPTPITYEQYF.

Details on this clonotype: A read error may be the cause here, since a much bigger clone is one base away. The chain employs TRBV29-1 and TRBJ2-1, with 8 nucleotides matching TRBD2. CDR1 is SQVTM, CDR2 ANQGSEA, per germline. The CDR3 has 13 residues. The CDR3 DNA reads TGCAGCGTCTCCGGGGGGGAATTAAATGGGCAGTTCTTC. Translated: CSVSGGELNGQFF.

This clonotype was detected a few times. This chain joins TRBV9 and TRBJ2-1; no clear D. The CDR3 has 15 residues. From germline, CDR1 is SGDLS and CDR2 YYNGEE. V was pared by 0 bases and J by 0 bases, with 7 bases between. The CDR3, as DNA: TGTGCCAGCAGCGTAGTTCATAGCTCCTACAATGAGCAGTTCTTC. This encodes CASSVVHSSYNEQFF.

This chain joins TRBV6-2 or TRBV6-3 and TRBJ2-5, with 9 bases lining up with TRBD2. Germline V gene data show CDR1 as MNHEY and CDR2 as SVGEGT. V dropped 8 bases and J dropped 3; count of bases not matched to a gene: 7. CDR3 length: 14 residues. The DNA for the CDR3 is TGTGCCAGCTCTGGCGGGGGGGCCGAAGAGACCCAGTACTTC. Protein product: CASSGGGAEETQYF.

The chain couples TRBV20-1 to TRBJ2-7, with D tentatively TRBD1 (6 bases). The CDR3 covers 14 residues. V was pared by 6 bases and J by 6 bases, with 21 bases between. CDR1 and CDR2 from the germline V gene are DFQATT and SNEGSKA (reference sequence). Here the CDR3 reads CSARRGRFITEQYF. The CDR3 DNA follows: TGCAGTGCCCGCAGGGGCAGATTTATCACCGAGCAGTACTTC.

V is TRBV9 and J is TRBJ1-5, with D perhaps TRBD1 (5 bases). Between the trimmed V and J ends, which lost 4 bases and 4 bases, there was a span of 15 bases. The CDR3 consists of 15 residues. Germline CDR1 is SGDLS and CDR2 is YYNGEE. CDR3 region: CASSSGGGSNQPQHF. For the CDR3, the DNA is TGTGCCAGCAGCTCCGGGGGAGGAAGTAATCAGCCCCAGCATTTT.

V usage is TRBV6-2 or TRBV6-3 and J usage is TRBJ2-3, with 7 bases identical to TRBD2. V was clipped by 6 bases and J by 0 bases; unmatched bases: 12. Germline-derived CDR1 and CDR2 are MNHEY and SVGEGT. The CDR3 totals 17 residues. The CDR3 loop reads CASRVSGLADSTDTQYF. The CDR3 DNA reads as TGTGCCAGCAGAGTGTCGGGGCTAGCGGACAGCACAGATACGCAGTATTTT.

Note on this clonotype: A read error may produce the germline difference seen at one junction end. The chain is built from TRBV29-1 and TRBJ2-1; possibly TRBD1 for D (5 bases). The CDR3 consists of 12 residues. Germline V gene lookup returns CDR1 SQVTM and CDR2 ANQGSEA. The DNA for the CDR3 is TGCAGCGTCGAAGGGGATACGAATGAGCAGTTCTTC. Protein product: CSVEGDTNEQFF.

The chain joins TRBV12-3 or TRBV12-4 to TRBJ2-5; D may correspond to TRBD1 or TRBD2 (6 bases each). V lost 2 bases to trimming and J lost 11 bases, with 21 bases between them. The CDR3 sequence is 15 residues long. For the CDR3, the DNA is TGTGCCAGCAGTTTAAGGGGGAGGTCCTACAATGAGCAGTACTTC. Encoded protein: CASSLRGRSYNEQYF.

This sequence joins TRBV6-5 and TRBJ2-3; 7 nucleotides match TRBD2. Losses at the gene ends were 2 bases for V and 5 bases for J; bases not matched to a gene: 7. The CDR3 spans 15 residues. In germline, CDR1 is MNHEY, CDR2 SVGAGI. In DNA, the CDR3 is TGTGCCAGCAGTTACATGGGGGGGGACCGAGATACGCAGTATTTT. Translation gives CASSYMGGDRDTQYF.

The CDR3 coding sequence is TGTGCCAGCAGCTTGTGGGGACAGGGGGGAAATAATTCACCCCTCCACTTT. Translating it yields CASSLWGQGGNNSPLHF. The chain couples TRBV5-6 to TRBJ1-6; 11 bases are shared with TRBD1. Germline assignment: CDR1 SGHDT and CDR2 YYEEEE. Trimming at V came to 1 base and at J to 5 bases, leaving 5 bases not matched to a gene. This CDR3 has 17 residues.